This entry concerns a single T cell receptor beta chain. Its target is not known. This sample was included in a study of CD8+ T cells in alopecia areata. Study overall: A 6-month period off drug followed tofacitinib, which lasted 6 to 18 months.

General study points: Patients displayed less clarity in TCR sharing than mice, a finding possibly related to HLA. In lesional scalp, particularly from alopecia totalis/universalis, clonality was higher than in normal scalp. Resident alphabeta T-cell populations of normal skin are likewise subject to sequencing in scalp samples.

The germline V and J ends were trimmed by 6 bases and 5 bases, with 16 bases remaining between them. CDR3 size: 15 residues. Germline values: CDR1 MNHNY, CDR2 SVGAGI (reference sequence). The authors extracted RNA and reverse transcribed it into cDNA as the sequencing template. The table came from immunoSEQ multiplex PCR; TCRdb's copy has only in-frame clones and leaves some out. The profile shows 140,000 or so clones, 51% of them singletons. The source of this sequence is a human donor with alopecia areata. The sample here was CD4+ T cells sorted from blood, taken at week 0. V and J are TRBV6-6 and TRBJ2-2; the D is unclear. The CDR3 nucleotides are TGTGCCAGCAGGAGTTCGACACTAAGGACCGGGGAGCTGTTTTTT. This sequence encodes CASRSSTLRTGELFF.